This entry concerns a single TCR beta chain. These data originate in a study of CD8 T cells in Susac syndrome. The sequenced target, TCR beta, came from blood CD8+ and CD4+ T cells. The CDR3 runs 14 residues. Germline CDR1 is SNHLY and CDR2 is FYNNEI. The V end was cut by 1 base, the J end by 6 bases, with 10 bases between. With random hexamers, 0.5 to 1 ug RNA was reverse transcribed. Amplification of the TCR beta CDR3 was carried out by immunoSEQ multiplex PCR, which spanned a total of 54 Vbeta and 13 Jbeta segments. TCRdb passed the immunoSEQ multiplex PCR reads through MiXCR, listing each CDR3 protein once. This table has under 200,000 distinct CDR3 sequences, 95% appearing once.

The chain uses TRBV2 and TRBJ2-1; D unclear. Sequencing was done on a sample of CD8+ T cells from PBMCs. The origin of this receptor is a human donor with multiple sclerosis. Here the CDR3 reads CASSEVELFNEQFF. CDR3 nucleotide sequence: TGTGCCAGCAGTGAAGTGGAGCTCTTCAATGAGCAGTTCTTC.